This TCR beta chain originates from a study of blood T cell repertoires in COVID-19. Whole-study context: Sample material is recorded as cDNA or gDNA derived from T cells, B-cell-depleted T cells, or PBMCs.

This clone was detected only once. In the authors' workflow: The authors estimated nucleated cell counts from reference gene primer amplification. Assay: immunoSEQ multiplex PCR; the TCRdb copy retains only in-frame clones and omits some. The V and J calls and clone size are taken from that table; D and trimming were inferred from the DNA. The data hold about 4,900 clones, with roughly two thirds observed a single time. The sequenced material came from peripheral blood. The source of this sequence is a human donor in a cohort sampled during active COVID-19.

For the CDR3, the DNA is TGTGCCAGCACCGTCAGCGGGAGCTACGAGCAGTACTTC. This gives the protein CASTVSGSYEQYF. The chain links TRBV5-4 to TRBJ2-7; 8 nucleotides align to TRBD2. The CDR3 is 13 residues long. The ends lost 6 bases at V and 3 bases at J; junction bases unmatched: 5. Germline V CDR1 and CDR2: SGHNT, YYREEE (reference sequence).